This T cell receptor beta chain was observed in a study of regulatory T cells in long-lasting Graves disease. Turning to the study itself: Positive TSH receptor antibodies alongside over 5 years of antithyroid drugs were what marked Graves' disease as persistent.

Germline V gene data show CDR1 as MDHEN and CDR2 as SYDVKM. The CDR3 covers 16 residues. Unmatched junction bases numbered 9, after V lost 5 bases and J lost 8 bases. This clonotype has ten or more counts. Its cognate antigen is unknown. Described time point: persistent/refractory GD, antithyroid drugs over 5 years with positive TRAb. Scientists built the TCR library using RNA that was extracted from PBMCs. An endocrinology department in Xi'an, China, supplied the patients. With iRepertoire HTBI primers and Arm-PCR of CDR3 regions, TCR beta libraries were built. MiXCR, run by TCRdb on the multiplex PCR reads, gives a single entry per CDR3 protein. The sample yields 400,000 to 500,000 distinct CDR3 sequences, around 20% seen once. Study-wide results and caveats: Preferential use of TRBV28, TRBJ1-2 and TRBJ2-5 was seen in persistent disease. Authors noted too few samples as a limitation.

V gene TRBV28 combines with J gene TRBJ2-4; 13 nucleotides match TRBD2. The clonotype comes from a female donor with Graves disease. Sequencing was performed on peripheral blood mononuclear cells (PBMCs), taken when the disease was refractory, from a patient treated with antithyroid drugs. This chain's CDR3 is CASSGLAGEVKDIQYF. CDR3 coding DNA: TGTGCCAGCAGTGGACTAGCGGGAGAGGTGAAGGACATTCAGTACTTC.